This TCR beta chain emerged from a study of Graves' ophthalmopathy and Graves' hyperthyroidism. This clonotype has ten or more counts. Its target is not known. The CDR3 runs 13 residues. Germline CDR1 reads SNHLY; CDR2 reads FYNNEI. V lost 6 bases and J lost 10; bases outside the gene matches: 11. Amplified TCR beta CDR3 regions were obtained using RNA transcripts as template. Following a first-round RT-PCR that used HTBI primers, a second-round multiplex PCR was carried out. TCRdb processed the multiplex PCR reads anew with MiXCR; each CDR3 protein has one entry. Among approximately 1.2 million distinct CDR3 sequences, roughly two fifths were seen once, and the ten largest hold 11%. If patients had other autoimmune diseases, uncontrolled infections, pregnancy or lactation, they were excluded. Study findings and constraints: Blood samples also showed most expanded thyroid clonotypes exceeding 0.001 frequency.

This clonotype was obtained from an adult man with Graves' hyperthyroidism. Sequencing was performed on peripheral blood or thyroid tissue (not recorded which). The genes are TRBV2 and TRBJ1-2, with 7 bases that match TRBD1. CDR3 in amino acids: CASRALRQGVYTF. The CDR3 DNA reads TGTGCCAGCAGGGCCTTACGGCAGGGGGTCTACACCTTC. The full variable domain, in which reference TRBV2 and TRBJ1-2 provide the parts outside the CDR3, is EPEVTQTPSHQVTQMGQEVILRCVPISNHLYFYWYRQILGQKVEFLVSFYNNEISEKSEIFDDQFSVERPDGSNFTLKIRSTKLEDSAMYFCASRALRQGVYTFGSGTRLTVV.